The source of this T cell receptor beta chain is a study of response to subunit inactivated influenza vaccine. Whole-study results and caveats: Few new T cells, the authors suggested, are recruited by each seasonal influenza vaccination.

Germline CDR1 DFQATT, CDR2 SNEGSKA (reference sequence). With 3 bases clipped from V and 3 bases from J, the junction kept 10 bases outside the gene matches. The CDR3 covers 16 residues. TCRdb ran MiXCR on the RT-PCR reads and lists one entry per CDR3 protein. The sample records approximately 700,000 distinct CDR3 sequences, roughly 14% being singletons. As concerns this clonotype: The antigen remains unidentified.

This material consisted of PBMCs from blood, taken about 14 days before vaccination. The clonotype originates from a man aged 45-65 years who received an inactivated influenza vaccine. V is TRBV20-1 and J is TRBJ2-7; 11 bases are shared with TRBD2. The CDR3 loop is CSARAGLAANYYEQYF. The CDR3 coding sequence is TGCAGTGCTAGGGCGGGACTAGCGGCCAACTACTACGAGCAGTACTTC.